This T cell receptor (beta chain) originates from a study of identical twins. The study, taken as a whole, reports: Twins' surplus sharing was weaker for beta out-of-frame sequences.

Worth noting for this clonotype: Its antigen is unknown.

Template switching supplied a universal primer site; unique molecular identifiers were carried on the cDNA. One entry per CDR3 protein, called by TCRdb with MiXCR from the 5' RACE reads. This table holds just over 450,000 distinct CDR3 sequences, about 14% found once. This same sample was also taken into another study, of yellow fever vaccine responses in identical twins. That work states: Convergence reportedly seemed to mark part of the twins' vaccine T cell response, with personalization marking the rest.

This sequence originates from a woman under 30 in good health. The sequenced material came from CD4+ T cells sorted from blood.

The CDR3 sequence is CASSSTGALSYEQYF. In DNA form, the CDR3 reads TGTGCCAGCAGTTCAACCGGGGCACTATCCTACGAGCAGTACTTC. The gene calls are TRBV12-3 or TRBV12-4 and TRBJ2-7; D may be TRBD1 or TRBD2 (5 bases each). V was shortened by 4 bases and J by 1 base, with 14 bases between the two germline ends. The CDR3 extends over 15 amino acids.